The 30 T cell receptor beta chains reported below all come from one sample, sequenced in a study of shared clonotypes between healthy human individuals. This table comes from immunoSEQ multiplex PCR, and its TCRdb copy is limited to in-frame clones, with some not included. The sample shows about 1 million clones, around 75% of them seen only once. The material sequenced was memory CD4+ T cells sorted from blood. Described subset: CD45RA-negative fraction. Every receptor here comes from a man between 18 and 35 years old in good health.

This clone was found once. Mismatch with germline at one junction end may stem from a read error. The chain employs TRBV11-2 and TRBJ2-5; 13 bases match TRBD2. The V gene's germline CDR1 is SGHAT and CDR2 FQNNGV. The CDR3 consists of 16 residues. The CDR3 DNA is TGTGCCAGCAACTTAGGGACTAGCGGGGAGAGGGAGACCCAGTACTTC. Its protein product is CASNLGTSGERETQYF. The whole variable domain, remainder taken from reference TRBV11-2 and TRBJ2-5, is EAGVAQSPRYKIIEKRQSVAFWCNPISGHATLYWYQQILGQGPKLLIQFQNNGVVDDSQLPKDRFSAERLKGVDSTLKIQPAKLEDSAVYLCASNLGTSGERETQYFGPGTRLLVL.

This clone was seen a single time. The CDR3 here is CASSPNKGQGDTQYF. As DNA, the CDR3 is TGTGCCAGCAGCCCTAATAAGGGACAGGGAGATACGCAGTATTTT. The V call is TRBV6-5, the J call TRBJ2-3; 9 bases align to TRBD1. The CDR3 has 15 residues. V dropped 6 bases and J dropped 5; count of bases not matched to a gene: 9. Germline V gives CDR1 MNHEY, CDR2 SVGAGI.

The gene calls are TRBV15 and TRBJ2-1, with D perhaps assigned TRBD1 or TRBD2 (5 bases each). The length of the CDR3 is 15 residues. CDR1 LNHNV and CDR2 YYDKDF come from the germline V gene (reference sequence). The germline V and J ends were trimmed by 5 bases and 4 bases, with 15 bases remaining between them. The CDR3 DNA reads TGTGCCACCAGCCCTAGTCGGGACGGATACAATGAGCAGTTCTTC. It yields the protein CATSPSRDGYNEQFF.

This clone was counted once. CDR3 amino acids: CASSPTTGGGYEQYF. In nucleotides, the CDR3 is TGTGCCAGCAGTCCCACGACAGGGGGCGGCTACGAGCAGTACTTC. The chain recombines TRBV6-5 with TRBJ2-5; 10 nucleotides line up with TRBD1. The end of the DNA fits TRBJ2-7 better, so the J call may be wrong. The length of the CDR3 is 15 residues. CDR1 MNHEY and CDR2 SVGAGI come from the germline V gene.

The CDR3 loop is CASWRDRGGYTF. Written as DNA, the CDR3 is TGTGCCAGTTGGCGGGACAGGGGTGGCTACACCTTC. The rearrangement links TRBV19 to TRBJ1-2; 10 bases fit TRBD1. Trimming cost V 8 bases and J 7 bases; bases outside gene matches: 4. The CDR3 is made up of 12 amino acids. Germline loops: CDR1 LNHDA, CDR2 SQIVND (reference sequence).

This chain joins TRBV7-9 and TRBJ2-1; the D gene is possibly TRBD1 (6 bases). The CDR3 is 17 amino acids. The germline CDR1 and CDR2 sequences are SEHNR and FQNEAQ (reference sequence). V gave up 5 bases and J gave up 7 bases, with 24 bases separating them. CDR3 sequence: CASSLMPVRGQGNEQFF. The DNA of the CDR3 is TGTGCCAGCAGCCTAATGCCGGTCAGGGGCCAGGGAAATGAGCAGTTCTTC.

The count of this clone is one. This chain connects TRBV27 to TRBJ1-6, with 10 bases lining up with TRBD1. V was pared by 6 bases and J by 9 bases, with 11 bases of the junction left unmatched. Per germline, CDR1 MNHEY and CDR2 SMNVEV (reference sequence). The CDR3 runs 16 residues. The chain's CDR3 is CASRGGTGVMGSPLHF. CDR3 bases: TGTGCCAGCAGGGGGGGGACAGGGGTTATGGGTTCACCCCTCCACTTT.

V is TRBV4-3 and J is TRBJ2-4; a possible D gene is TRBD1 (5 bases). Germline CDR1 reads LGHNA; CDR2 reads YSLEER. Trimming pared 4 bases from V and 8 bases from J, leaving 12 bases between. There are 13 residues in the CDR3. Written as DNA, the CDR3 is TGCGCCAGCAGCCTCAGGGTTTCGGACATTCAGTACTTC. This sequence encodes CASSLRVSDIQYF.

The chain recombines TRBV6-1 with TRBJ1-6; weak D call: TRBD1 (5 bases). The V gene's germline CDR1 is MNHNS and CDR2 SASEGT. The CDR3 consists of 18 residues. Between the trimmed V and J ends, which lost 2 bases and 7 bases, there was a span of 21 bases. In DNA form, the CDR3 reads TGTGCCAGCAGTGAATCGGGTAGGGGACTGATAAAAAATTCACCCCTCCACTTT. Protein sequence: CASSESGRGLIKNSPLHF.

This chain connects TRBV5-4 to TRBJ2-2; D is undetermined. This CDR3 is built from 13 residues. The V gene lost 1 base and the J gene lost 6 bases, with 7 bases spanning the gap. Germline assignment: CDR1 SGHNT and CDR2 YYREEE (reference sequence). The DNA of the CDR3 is TGTGCCAGCAGCTTGTGGGGATCCGGGGAGCTGTTTTTT. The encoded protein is CASSLWGSGELFF.

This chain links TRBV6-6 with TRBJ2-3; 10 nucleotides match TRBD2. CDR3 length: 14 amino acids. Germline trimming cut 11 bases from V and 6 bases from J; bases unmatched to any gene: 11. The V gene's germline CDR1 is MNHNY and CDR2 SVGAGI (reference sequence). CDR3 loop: CAGKESGGADTQYF. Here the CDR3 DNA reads TGTGCCGGAAAGGAAAGCGGGGGGGCGGATACGCAGTATTTT.

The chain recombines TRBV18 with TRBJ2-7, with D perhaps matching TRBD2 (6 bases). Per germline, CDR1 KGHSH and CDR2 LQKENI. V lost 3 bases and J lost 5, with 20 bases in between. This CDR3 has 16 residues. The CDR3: CASSPRGGPPRHEQYF. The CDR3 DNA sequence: TGTGCCAGCTCACCCCGGGGAGGTCCCCCTCGGCACGAGCAGTACTTC.

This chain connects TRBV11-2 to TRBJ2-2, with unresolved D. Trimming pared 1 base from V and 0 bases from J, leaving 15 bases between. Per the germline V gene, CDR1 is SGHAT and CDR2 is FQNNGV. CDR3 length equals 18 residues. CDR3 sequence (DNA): TGTGCCAGCAGCTTAGTGGCTTCCCGCTTATCGAACACCGGGGAGCTGTTTTTT. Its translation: CASSLVASRLSNTGELFF. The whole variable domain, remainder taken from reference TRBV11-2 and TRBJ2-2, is EAGVAQSPRYKIIEKRQSVAFWCNPISGHATLYWYQQILGQGPKLLIQFQNNGVVDDSQLPKDRFSAERLKGVDSTLKIQPAKLEDSAVYLCASSLVASRLSNTGELFFGEGSRLTVL.

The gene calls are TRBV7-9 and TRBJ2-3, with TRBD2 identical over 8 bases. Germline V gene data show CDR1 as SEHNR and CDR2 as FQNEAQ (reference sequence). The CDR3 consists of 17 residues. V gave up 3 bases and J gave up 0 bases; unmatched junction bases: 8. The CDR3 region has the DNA TGTGCCAGCAGCTTCAGGGGAGCGGGGGCCAGCACAGATACGCAGTATTTT. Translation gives CASSFRGAGASTDTQYF.

The CDR3 loop is CASRPAGGGVYEQYF. In DNA, the CDR3 is TGTGCCAGCAGGCCCGCAGGGGGGGGTGTGTACGAGCAGTACTTC. The chain links TRBV6-5 to TRBJ2-7, with D tentatively TRBD1 or TRBD2 (7 bases each). Germline CDR1 is MNHEY and CDR2 is SVGAGI. V shed 6 bases and J shed 4 bases, with 19 bases lying between them. The CDR3 sequence is 15 residues long.

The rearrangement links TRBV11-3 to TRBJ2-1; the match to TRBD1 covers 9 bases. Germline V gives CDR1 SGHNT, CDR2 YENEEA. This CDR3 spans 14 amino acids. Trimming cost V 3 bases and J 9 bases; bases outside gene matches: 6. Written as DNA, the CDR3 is TGTGCCAGCAGCTTGGAACAGGGGGCCGGTGAGCAGTTCTTC. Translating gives CASSLEQGAGEQFF.

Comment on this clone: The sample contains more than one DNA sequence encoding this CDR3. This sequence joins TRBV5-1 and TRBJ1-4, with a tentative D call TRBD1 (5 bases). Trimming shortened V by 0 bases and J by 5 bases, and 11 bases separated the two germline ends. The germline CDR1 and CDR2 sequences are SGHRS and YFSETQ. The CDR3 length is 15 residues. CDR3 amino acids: CASSLGGTENEKLFF. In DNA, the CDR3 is TGCGCCAGCAGCTTGGGAGGGACGGAAAATGAAAAACTGTTTTTT.

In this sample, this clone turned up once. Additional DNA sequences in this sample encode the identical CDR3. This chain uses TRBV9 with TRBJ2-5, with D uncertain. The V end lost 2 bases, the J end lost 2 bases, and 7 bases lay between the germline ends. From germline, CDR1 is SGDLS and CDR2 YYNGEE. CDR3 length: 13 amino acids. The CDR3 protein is CASSVAQQETQYF. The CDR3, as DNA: TGTGCCAGCAGCGTGGCACAGCAAGAGACCCAGTACTTC.

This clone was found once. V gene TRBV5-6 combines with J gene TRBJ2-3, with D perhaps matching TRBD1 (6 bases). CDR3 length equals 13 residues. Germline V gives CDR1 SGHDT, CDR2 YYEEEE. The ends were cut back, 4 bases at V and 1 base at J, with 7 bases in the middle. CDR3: CASSPGGTDTQYF. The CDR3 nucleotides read TGTGCCAGCAGCCCAGGGGGCACAGATACGCAGTATTTT.

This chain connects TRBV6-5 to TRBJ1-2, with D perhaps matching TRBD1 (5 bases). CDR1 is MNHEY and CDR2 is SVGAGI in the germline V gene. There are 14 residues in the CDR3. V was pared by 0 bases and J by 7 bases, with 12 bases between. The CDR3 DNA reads TGTGCCAGCAGTTACTCGGCAGGGTATTCTGGCTACACCTTC. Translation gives CASSYSAGYSGYTF.

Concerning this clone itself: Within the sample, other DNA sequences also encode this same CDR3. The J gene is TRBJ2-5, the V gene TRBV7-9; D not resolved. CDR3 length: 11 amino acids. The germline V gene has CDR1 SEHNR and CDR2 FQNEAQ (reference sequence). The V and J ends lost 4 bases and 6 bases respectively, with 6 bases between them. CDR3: CASSSSQTQYF. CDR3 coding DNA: TGTGCCAGCAGCTCCTCTCAGACCCAGTACTTC. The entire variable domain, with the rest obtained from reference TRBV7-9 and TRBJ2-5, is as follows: DTGVSQNPRHKITKRGQNVTFRCDPISEHNRLYWYRQTLGQGPEFLTYFQNEAQLEKSRLLSDRFSAERPKGSFSTLEIQRTEQGDSAMYLCASSSSQTQYFGPGTRLLVL.

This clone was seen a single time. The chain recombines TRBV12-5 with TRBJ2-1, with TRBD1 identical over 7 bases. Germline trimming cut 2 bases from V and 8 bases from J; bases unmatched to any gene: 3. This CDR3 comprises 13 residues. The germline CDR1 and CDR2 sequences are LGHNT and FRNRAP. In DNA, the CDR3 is TGTGCTAGTGGTTTGTTAGGGGGCCATGAGCAGTTCTTC. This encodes CASGLLGGHEQFF.

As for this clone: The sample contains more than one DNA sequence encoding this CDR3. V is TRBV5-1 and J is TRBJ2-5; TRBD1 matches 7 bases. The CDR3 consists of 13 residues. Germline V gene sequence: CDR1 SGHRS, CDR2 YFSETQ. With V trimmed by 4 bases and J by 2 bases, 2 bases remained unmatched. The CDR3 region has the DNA TGCGCCAGCAGCGGGACAGATCAAGAGACCCAGTACTTC. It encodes CASSGTDQETQYF.

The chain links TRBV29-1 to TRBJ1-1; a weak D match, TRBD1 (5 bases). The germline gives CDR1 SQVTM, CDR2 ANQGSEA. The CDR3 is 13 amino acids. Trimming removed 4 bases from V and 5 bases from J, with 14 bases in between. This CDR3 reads CSVGPRAGTEAFF. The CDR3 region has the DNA TGCAGCGTTGGCCCCAGGGCTGGGACTGAAGCTTTCTTT.

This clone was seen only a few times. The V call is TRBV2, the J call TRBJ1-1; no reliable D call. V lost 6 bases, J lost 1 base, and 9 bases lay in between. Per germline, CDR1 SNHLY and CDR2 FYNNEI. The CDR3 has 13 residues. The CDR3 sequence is CASRLVKNTEAFF. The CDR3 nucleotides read TGTGCCAGCAGATTGGTCAAGAACACTGAAGCTTTCTTT. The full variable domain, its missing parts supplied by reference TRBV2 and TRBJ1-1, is EPEVTQTPSHQVTQMGQEVILRCVPISNHLYFYWYRQILGQKVEFLVSFYNNEISEKSEIFDDQFSVERPDGSNFTLKIRSTKLEDSAMYFCASRLVKNTEAFFGQGTRLTVV.

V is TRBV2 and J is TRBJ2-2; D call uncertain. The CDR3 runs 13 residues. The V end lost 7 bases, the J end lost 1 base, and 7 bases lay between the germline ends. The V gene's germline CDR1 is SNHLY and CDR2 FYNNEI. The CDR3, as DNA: TGTGCCAGCAACTTTAAGAACACCGGGGAGCTGTTTTTT. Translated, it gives CASNFKNTGELFF.

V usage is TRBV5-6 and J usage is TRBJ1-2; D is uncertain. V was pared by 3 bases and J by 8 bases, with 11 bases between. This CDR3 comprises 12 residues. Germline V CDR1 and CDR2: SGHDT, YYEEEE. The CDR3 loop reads CASSYKVGGYTF. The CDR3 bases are TGTGCCAGCAGCTATAAAGTGGGCGGCTACACCTTC.

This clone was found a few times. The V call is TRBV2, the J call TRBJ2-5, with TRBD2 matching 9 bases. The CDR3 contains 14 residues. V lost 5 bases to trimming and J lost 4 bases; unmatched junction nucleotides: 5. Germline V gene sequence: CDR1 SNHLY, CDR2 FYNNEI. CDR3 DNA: TGTGCCAGCAGTCCGGAAGCGGGGGGAGAGACCCAGTACTTC. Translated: CASSPEAGGETQYF. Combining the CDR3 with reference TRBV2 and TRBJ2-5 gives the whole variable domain EPEVTQTPSHQVTQMGQEVILRCVPISNHLYFYWYRQILGQKVEFLVSFYNNEISEKSEIFDDQFSVERPDGSNFTLKIRSTKLEDSAMYFCASSPEAGGETQYFGPGTRLLVL.

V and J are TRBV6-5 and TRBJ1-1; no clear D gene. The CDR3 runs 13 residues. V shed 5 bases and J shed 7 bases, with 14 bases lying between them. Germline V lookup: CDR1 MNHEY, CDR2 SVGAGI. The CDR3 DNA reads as TGTGCCAGCAGTCGAGGGATAGGGATTGAAGCTTTCTTT. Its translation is CASSRGIGIEAFF.

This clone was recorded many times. The CDR3 protein is CASSSPGQGHYNEQFF. The DNA for the CDR3 is TGCGCCAGCAGCTCACCGGGACAGGGGCACTACAATGAGCAGTTCTTC. The chain combines TRBV5-1 with TRBJ2-1, with 10 bases identical to TRBD1. V was pared by 3 bases and J by 3 bases, with 6 bases of the junction left unmatched. Germline V gene lookup returns CDR1 SGHRS and CDR2 YFSETQ. The CDR3 runs to 16 residues.